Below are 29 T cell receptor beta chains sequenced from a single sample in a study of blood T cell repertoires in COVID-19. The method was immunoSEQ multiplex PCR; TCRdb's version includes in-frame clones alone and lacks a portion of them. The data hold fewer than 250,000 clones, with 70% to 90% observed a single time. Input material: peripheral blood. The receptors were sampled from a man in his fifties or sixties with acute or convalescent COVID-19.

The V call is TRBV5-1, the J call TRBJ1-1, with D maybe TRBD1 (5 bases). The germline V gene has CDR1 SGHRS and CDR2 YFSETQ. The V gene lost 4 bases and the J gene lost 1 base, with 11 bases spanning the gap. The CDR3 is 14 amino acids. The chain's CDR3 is CASSALGENTEAFF. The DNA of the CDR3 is TGCGCCAGCAGCGCCCTAGGGGAGAACACTGAAGCTTTCTTT.

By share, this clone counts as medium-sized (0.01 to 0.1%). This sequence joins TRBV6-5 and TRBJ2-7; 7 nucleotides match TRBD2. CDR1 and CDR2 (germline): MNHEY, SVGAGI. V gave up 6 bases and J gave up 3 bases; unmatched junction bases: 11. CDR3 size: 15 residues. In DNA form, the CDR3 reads TGTGCCAGCAGGTCCTTCCCTAGCGGTATCTACGAGCAGTACTTC. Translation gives CASRSFPSGIYEQYF.

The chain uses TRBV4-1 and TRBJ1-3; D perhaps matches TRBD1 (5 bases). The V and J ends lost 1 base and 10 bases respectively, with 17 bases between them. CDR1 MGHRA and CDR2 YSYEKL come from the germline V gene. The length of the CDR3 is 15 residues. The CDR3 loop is CASSQGWTPVSTIYF. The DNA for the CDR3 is TGCGCCAGCAGCCAAGGTTGGACACCCGTCTCGACCATATATTTT.

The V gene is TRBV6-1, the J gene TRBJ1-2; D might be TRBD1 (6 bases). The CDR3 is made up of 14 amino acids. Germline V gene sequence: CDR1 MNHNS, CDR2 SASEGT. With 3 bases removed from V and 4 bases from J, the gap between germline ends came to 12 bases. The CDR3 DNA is TGTGCCAGCAGTGATCCAGGGGATGTCTATGGCTACACCTTC. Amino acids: CASSDPGDVYGYTF.

The CDR3 loop is CASSLAGGNGYTF. The CDR3 DNA sequence: TGTGCCAGCAGCTTGGCAGGGGGCAATGGCTACACCTTC. This chain uses TRBV7-3 with TRBJ1-2; 8 positions agree with TRBD1. V dropped 3 bases and J dropped 6; count of bases not matched to a gene: 3. CDR1 SGHTA and CDR2 FQGTGA come from the germline V gene. The CDR3 is made up of 13 amino acids.

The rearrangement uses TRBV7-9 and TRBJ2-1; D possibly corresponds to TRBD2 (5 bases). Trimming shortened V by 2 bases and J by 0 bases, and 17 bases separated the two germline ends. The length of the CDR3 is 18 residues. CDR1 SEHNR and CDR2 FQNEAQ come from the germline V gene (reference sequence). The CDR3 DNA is TGTGCCAGCAGCTTATCGGTTGAGCTAGGGAGCTCCTACAATGAGCAGTTCTTC. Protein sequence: CASSLSVELGSSYNEQFF.

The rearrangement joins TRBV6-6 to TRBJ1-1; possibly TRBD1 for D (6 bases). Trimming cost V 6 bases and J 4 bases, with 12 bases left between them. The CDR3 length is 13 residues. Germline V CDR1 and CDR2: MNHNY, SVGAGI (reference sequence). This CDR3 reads CASSSGVGTEAFF. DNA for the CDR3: TGTGCCAGCAGCTCAGGGGTGGGCACTGAAGCTTTCTTT.

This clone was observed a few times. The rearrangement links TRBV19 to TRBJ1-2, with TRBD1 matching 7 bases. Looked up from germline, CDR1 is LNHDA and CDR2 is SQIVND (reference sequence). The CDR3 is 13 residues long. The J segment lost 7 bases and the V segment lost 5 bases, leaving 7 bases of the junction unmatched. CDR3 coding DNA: TGTGCCAGTAGTGATACAGGGGAGCGTGGCTACACCTTC. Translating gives CASSDTGERGYTF.

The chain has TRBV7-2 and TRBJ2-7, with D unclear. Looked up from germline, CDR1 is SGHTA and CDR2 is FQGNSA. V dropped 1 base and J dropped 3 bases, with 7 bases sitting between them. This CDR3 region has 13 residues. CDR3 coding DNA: TGTGCCAGCAGCTTAGAACGGAGCTACGAGCAGTACTTC. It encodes CASSLERSYEQYF. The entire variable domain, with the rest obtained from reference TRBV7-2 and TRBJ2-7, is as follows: GAGVSQSPSNKVTEKGKDVELRCDPISGHTALYWYRQSLGQGLEFLIYFQGNSAPDKSGLPSDRFSAERTGGSVSTLTIQRTQQEDSAVYLCASSLERSYEQYFGPGTRLTVT.

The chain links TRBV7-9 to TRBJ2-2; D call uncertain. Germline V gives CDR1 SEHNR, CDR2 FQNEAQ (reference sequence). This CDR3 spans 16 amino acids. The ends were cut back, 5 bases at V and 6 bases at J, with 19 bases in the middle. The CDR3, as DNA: TGTGCCAGCAGCCCAACACCCCGGTGGAGCGCCGGGGAGCTGTTTTTT. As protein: CASSPTPRWSAGELFF.

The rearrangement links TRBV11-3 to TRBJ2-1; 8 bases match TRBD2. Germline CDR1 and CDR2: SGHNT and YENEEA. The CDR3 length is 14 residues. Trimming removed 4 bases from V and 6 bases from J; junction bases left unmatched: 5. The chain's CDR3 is CASSSQRELNEQFF. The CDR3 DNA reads TGTGCCAGCAGCTCCCAGCGGGAGCTCAATGAGCAGTTCTTC.

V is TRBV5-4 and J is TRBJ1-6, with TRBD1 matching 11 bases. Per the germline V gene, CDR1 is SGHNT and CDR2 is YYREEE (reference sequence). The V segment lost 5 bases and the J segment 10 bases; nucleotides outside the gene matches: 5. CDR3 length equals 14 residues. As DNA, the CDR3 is TGTGCCAGCAGTCCGGGGACAGGGGGATCACCCCTCCACTTT. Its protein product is CASSPGTGGSPLHF.

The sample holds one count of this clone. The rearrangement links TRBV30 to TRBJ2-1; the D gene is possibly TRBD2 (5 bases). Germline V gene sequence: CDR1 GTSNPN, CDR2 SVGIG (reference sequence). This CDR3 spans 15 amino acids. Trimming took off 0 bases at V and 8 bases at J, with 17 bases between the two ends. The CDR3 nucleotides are TGTGCCTGGAGTGTACAAGCGGCGGAATTCGATGAGCAGTTCTTC. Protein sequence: CAWSVQAAEFDEQFF.

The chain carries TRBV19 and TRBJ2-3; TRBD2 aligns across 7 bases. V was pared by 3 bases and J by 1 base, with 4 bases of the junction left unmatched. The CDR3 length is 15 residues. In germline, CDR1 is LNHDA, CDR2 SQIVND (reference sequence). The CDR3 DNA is TGTGCCAGTAGTATCAGACGGGGGGGCACAGATACGCAGTATTTT. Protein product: CASSIRRGGTDTQYF.

The CDR3 DNA reads TGTGCCAGCAGCTCCGCGGCGGGGGTTGCTGAAGCTTTCTTT. It translates to CASSSAAGVAEAFF. This chain links TRBV7-8 with TRBJ1-1; D perhaps matches TRBD1 (5 bases). Germline-derived CDR1 and CDR2 are SGHVS and FQNEAQ. The CDR3 consists of 14 residues. V was clipped by 4 bases and J by 6 bases, with 15 bases between them.

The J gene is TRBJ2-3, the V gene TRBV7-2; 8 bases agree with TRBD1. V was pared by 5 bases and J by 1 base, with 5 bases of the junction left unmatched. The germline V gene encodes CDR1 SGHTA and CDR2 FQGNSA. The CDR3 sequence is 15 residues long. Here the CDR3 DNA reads TGTGCCAGCAGCCTGTCGGGACAGGGCACAGATACGCAGTATTTT. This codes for CASSLSGQGTDTQYF. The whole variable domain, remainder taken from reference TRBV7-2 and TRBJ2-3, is GAGVSQSPSNKVTEKGKDVELRCDPISGHTALYWYRQSLGQGLEFLIYFQGNSAPDKSGLPSDRFSAERTGGSVSTLTIQRTQQEDSAVYLCASSLSGQGTDTQYFGPGTRLTVL.

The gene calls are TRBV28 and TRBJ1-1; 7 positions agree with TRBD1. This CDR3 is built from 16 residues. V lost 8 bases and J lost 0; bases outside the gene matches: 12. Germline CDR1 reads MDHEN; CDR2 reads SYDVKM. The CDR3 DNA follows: TGTGCCAGCCTTACACCGGGACAGAGCATGAACACTGAAGCTTTCTTT. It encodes CASLTPGQSMNTEAFF.

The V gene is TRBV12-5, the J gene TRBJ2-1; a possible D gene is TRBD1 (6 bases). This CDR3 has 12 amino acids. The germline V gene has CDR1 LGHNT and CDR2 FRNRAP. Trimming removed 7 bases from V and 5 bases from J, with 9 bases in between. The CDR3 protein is CASEQGDNEQFF. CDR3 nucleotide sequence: TGTGCTAGTGAACAGGGCGACAATGAGCAGTTCTTC. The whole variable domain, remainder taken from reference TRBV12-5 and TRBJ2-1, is DARVTQTPRHKVTEMGQEVTMRCQPILGHNTVFWYRQTMMQGLELLAYFRNRAPLDDSGMPKDRFSAEMPDATLATLKIQPSEPRDSAVYFCASEQGDNEQFFGPGTRLTVL.

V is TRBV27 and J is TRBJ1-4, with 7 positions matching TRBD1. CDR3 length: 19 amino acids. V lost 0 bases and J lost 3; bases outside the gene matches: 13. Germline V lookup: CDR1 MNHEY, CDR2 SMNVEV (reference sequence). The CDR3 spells CASSLSVEGQRSSNEKLFF. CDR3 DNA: TGTGCCAGCAGTTTATCGGTAGAGGGACAGAGGTCCTCTAATGAAAAACTGTTTTTT.

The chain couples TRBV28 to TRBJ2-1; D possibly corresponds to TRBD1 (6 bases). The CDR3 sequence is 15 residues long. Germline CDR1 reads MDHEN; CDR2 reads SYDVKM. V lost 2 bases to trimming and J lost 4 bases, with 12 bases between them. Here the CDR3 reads CASSLGGSWYNEQFF. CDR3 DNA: TGTGCCAGCAGTTTAGGGGGCTCCTGGTACAATGAGCAGTTCTTC.

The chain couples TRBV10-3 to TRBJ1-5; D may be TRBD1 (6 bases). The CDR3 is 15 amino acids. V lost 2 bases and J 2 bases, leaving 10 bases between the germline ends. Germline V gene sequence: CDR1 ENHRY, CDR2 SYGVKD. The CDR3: CAISELQGRNQPQHF. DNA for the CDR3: TGTGCCATCAGTGAGCTGCAGGGGCGCAATCAGCCCCAGCATTTT.

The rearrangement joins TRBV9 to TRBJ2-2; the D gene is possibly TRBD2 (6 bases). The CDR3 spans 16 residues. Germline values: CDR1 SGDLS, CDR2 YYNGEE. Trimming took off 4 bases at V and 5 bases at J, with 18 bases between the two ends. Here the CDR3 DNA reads TGTGCCAGCAGCCGGGGGAGGCTGCCCGGGACCGGGGAGCTGTTTTTT. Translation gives CASSRGRLPGTGELFF.

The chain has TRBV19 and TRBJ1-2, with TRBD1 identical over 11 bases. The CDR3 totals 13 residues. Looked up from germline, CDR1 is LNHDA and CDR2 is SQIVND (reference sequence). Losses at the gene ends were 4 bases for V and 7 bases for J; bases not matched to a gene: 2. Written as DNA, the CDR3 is TGTGCCAGTAGTACCGGGACAGGGGGTGGCTACACCTTC. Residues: CASSTGTGGGYTF. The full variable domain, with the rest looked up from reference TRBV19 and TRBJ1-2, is DGGITQSPKYLFRKEGQNVTLSCEQNLNHDAMYWYRQDPGQGLRLIYYSQIVNDFQKGDIAEGYSVSREKKESFPLTVTSAQKNPTAFYLCASSTGTGGGYTFGSGTRLTVV.

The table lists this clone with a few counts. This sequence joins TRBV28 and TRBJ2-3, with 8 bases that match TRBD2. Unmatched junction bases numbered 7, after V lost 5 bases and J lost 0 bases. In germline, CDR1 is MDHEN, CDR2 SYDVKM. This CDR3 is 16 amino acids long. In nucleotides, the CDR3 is TGTGCCAGCAGTCTATCTCGGGGGGGGAGCACAGATACGCAGTATTTT. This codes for CASSLSRGGSTDTQYF.

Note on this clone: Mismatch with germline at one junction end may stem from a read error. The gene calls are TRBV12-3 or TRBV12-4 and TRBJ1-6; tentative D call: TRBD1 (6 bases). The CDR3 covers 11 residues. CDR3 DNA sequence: TGTGCCAGCAGTTCCGGGACAACCTTGTACTTT. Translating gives CASSSGTTLYF.

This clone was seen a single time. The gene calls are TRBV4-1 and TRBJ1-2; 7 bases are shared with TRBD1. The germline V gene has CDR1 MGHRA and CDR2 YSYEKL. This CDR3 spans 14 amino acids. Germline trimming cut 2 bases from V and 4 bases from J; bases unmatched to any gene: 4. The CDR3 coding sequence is TGCGCCAGCAGCCAACCTCAGGGGGGCTATGGCTACACCTTC. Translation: CASSQPQGGYGYTF.

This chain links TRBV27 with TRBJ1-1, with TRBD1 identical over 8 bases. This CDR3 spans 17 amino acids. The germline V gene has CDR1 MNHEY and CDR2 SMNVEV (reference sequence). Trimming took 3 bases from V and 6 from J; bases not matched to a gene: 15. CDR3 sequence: CASSFSFQGAGHPEAFF. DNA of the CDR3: TGTGCCAGCAGTTTCTCCTTCCAGGGGGCCGGGCACCCTGAAGCTTTCTTT.

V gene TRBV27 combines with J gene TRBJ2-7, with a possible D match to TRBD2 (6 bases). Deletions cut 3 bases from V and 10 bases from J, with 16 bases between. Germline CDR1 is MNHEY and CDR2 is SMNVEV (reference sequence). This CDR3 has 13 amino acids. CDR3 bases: TGTGCCAGCAGTTTTGCGGGGCGAACGGCCCAGTACTTC. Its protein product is CASSFAGRTAQYF.

The CDR3 loop is CATLDSRSYEQYF. CDR3 coding DNA: TGTGCCACCTTGGACAGTCGCTCCTACGAGCAGTACTTC. V and J are TRBV19 and TRBJ2-7; a possible D gene is TRBD1 (6 bases). The germline V and J ends were trimmed by 10 bases and 0 bases, with 13 bases remaining between them. CDR3 length: 13 amino acids. Per the germline V gene, CDR1 is LNHDA and CDR2 is SQIVND (reference sequence).